These 6 T cell receptor beta chains originate from one sample sequenced in a study of identical twins. TCRdb reprocessed the 5' RACE reads via MiXCR and lists one record per CDR3 protein. The profile shows about 720,000 distinct CDR3 sequences, 18% of them singletons. The same specimen was also included in a second study, on T cells expressing NK-cell markers.

Material for sequencing was PBMCs. The receptors were gathered from a woman between 18 and 30 years old in good health.

In this sample, this clonotype turned up a few times. CDR3 DNA: TGTGCCAGCAGCCGAACAACAGTGAACACTGAAGCTTTCTTT. Translating gives CASSRTTVNTEAFF. V is TRBV12-3 or TRBV12-4 and J is TRBJ1-1; unclear D gene. This CDR3 is 14 amino acids long. Trimming pared 6 bases from V and 0 bases from J, leaving 11 bases between.

This clonotype has just a few counts. The chain links TRBV12-3 or TRBV12-4 to TRBJ2-7; 7 bases map to TRBD2. V was pared by 2 bases and J by 1 base, with 8 bases of the junction left unmatched. This CDR3 contains 16 residues. For the CDR3, the DNA is TGTGCCAGCAGTTTAAGTCTAGCGGTGCGATCCTACGAGCAGTACTTC. Protein sequence: CASSLSLAVRSYEQYF.

V gene TRBV30 combines with J gene TRBJ2-7; D call uncertain. The V end was cut by 0 bases, the J end by 4 bases, with 4 bases between. This CDR3 has 11 amino acids. Germline V gene sequence: CDR1 GTSNPN, CDR2 SVGIG (reference sequence). The CDR3: CAWSVRYEQYF. In DNA form, the CDR3 reads TGTGCCTGGAGTGTACGATACGAGCAGTACTTC.

V is TRBV20-1 and J is TRBJ2-7; 10 bases agree with TRBD2. CDR3 length equals 14 residues. V lost 5 bases, J lost 3 bases, and 7 bases stayed unmatched. CDR1 and CDR2 (germline): DFQATT, SNEGSKA (reference sequence). CDR3 in DNA: TGCAGTGCTCCCCGTTTAGCGGGGGGCTACGAGCAGTACTTC. It codes for CSAPRLAGGYEQYF.

This sequence joins TRBV20-1 and TRBJ1-2; no firm D call. The CDR3 covers 16 residues. With 0 bases removed from V and 0 bases from J, the gap between germline ends came to 14 bases. Germline V CDR1 and CDR2: DFQATT, SNEGSKA (reference sequence). CDR3 loop: CSARDNRYSANYGYTF. Here the CDR3 DNA reads TGCAGTGCTAGAGATAACAGATACTCAGCTAACTATGGCTACACCTTC.

The chain carries TRBV20-1 and TRBJ2-3; possibly TRBD2 for D (6 bases). V was shortened by 0 bases and J by 7 bases, with 17 bases between the two germline ends. Germline loops: CDR1 DFQATT, CDR2 SNEGSKA (reference sequence). This CDR3 region has 15 residues. In DNA form, the CDR3 reads TGCAGTGCTAGAGATCGGGAGCTCGCTTTTAATACGCAGTATTTT. Amino acid sequence: CSARDRELAFNTQYF.